This TCR beta chain was sequenced during a study of cytomegalovirus exposure and HLA in healthy donors (dated by TCRdb to the late 2010s). A note on the overall study: An earlier analysis of approximately 600 of the donors reported 250 to 350 Gb of sequence data and approximately 110 million unique TCR beta sequences from about 200 million T cells. An early release that covered around 590 HLA-typed donors contained approximately 300 gigabases of sequencing data and some 87 million unique TCR sequences. Among the roughly 430 genotyped donors, around 81% belonged to the genetic ancestry cluster associated with self-reported Caucasian donors. The study aimed to test whether signatures of past pathogen exposure could be identified by cataloging public T cell receptors. The T cell repertoires of several hundred subjects were profiled by immunosequencing and related to cytomegalovirus serostatus. Besides the first cohort of about 730 subjects, a separate validation cohort made up of over 95 different subjects was used. High-throughput TCR immunosequencing, statistical association of individual TCRs with disease status, and machine learning were combined to predict cytomegalovirus infection status. A later analysis re-examined previously published TCR beta repertoires from roughly 650 donors and added high-resolution HLA genotyping to investigate patterns of TCR occurrence. In the later analysis, no new phenotypic data were used to find candidate immune exposures; instead, reliance was placed on TCR beta sequences and their occurrence across donors. In an earlier analysis of 550 to 700 of the donors, high-throughput TCR beta sequencing was used to judge whether each TCR beta V gene segment behaved as functional or pseudogenic. Donor age, sex, ethnicity and CMV serostatus were collected together with the repertoire data. In a later genetic analysis, genome-wide SNP genotypes for about three fifths of the 666 donors were used, and that subset was treated as a discovery cohort. Every discovery cohort repertoire had been produced on one sequencing platform. Both class I and class II loci were covered by HLA typing, at four-digit resolution. The number of donors typed differed by locus, with roughly 629-640 for A, B, C, DRB1 and DQB1, around 500 for DQA1, approximately 580 for DPA1, and approximately 470 for DPB1. A handful of DR-DQ haplotypes were treated as single units for association and clustering because of strong linkage in the cohort. Across approximately 400 genotyped donors of the cohort, an average of about 240,000 unique TCR beta nucleotide sequences per donor were sequenced, and roughly 18% of those sequences were non-productive. Broader findings and caveats from the paper: A further reported finding was that TCR beta sequences accurately predicted the HLA-A and HLA-B alleles for most subjects in the first cohort. The cohort was sequenced for TCR beta chains only, and without alpha or paired-chain data the features that could be detected were limited. In vitro tests confirmed that a few of the cytomegalovirus-associated TCR beta chains recognize cytomegalovirus antigens. In the study, some 180 TCR beta chains were listed as associated with cytomegalovirus. Assigning TCR associations to individual alleles was difficult when HLA alleles, especially DR and DQ, strongly co-occurred. Linkage disequilibrium might explain the correlated functional status among segregating V segments, but an unknown experimental factor could not be excluded. In a later analysis, several top co-occurrence clusters were reported to appear linked to parvovirus B19, influenza, CMV and Epstein-Barr virus. A group of highly shared sequence variants was considered likely to be a technical artifact of the sequencing pipeline. Most TCR sequences were seen in very few donors, while some public TCRs were found in many individuals. Some IMGT-functional V segments, including TRBV6-2 and TRBV6-3, could not be told apart with the 87-base-pair reads, so those segments were excluded. Because counts were too low, about 15 rarely observed V segments, including chromosome 9 orphons, were left out of the earlier analysis of 500 to 750 of the donors. In a later analysis, the rate of TCR association differed among HLA loci, with DRB1 alleles having the most associated TCRs and HLA-C alleles having the fewest. In a later analysis, most CMV-associated TCR beta chains were found to appear HLA-restricted, with HLA associations seemingly driven largely by CMV exposure. In a later genetic analysis, a missense DCLRE1C variant was associated with V-gene and J-gene trimming of TCR beta chains, and the association was replicated in an independent cohort. Roughly uniform sequencing depth across donors was assumed in presence/absence analyses, although this assumption may not hold. The authors suggested that the approach could potentially be extended to other disease states and immunological phenotypes. In an earlier analysis of 587 of the donors, most TCR beta V segments appeared in productive rearrangements about 87% or about 30% of the time, broadly matching IMGT annotations. At a false discovery rate of 0.05, a later analysis linked 16,000 or so TCR beta sequences to specific HLA alleles. In a later analysis, HLA-associated TCR beta chains were found to be more clonally expanded and to have lower generation probabilities than equally common non-associated chains. In both the original and validation cohorts, the classifier was reported to diagnose cytomegalovirus status with high specificity and sensitivity. A later genetic analysis reported fewer N-insertions in productive TCRs among donors in an Asian-associated ancestry cluster than the roughly 670-donor mean. HLA typing was unavailable for some donors at each locus, so association tests used only the typed subset. Immune exposure information for the cohort was limited to CMV serostatus.

V gives up 1 base and J gives up 8 bases, and the segment between their germline ends measures 5 bases. The CDR3, from cysteine to phenylalanine, totals 12 residues. Left in the record is the CDR3 DNA by itself, 36 bases read in frame from the first base. For CDR1 and CDR2, the germline V gene lists SNHLY and FYNNEI. The library was built by means of the immunoSEQ multiplex PCR assay. For the multiplex PCR, a mixture combining 60 forward primers for TCR Vbeta segments and 13 reverse primers for TCR Jbeta segments was used. The CDR3 region of rearranged TCR beta genes was amplified from genomic DNA with a multiplex PCR assay. On the Illumina HiSeq System, the amplified TCR beta libraries were sequenced as 87-base-pair reads. The published analysis was carried out like this. Across the 600 to 700 repertoires, a later analysis counted roughly 84 million unique TCR beta chains, 8.5 million to 12 million of which were shared by at least two donors. Raw reads were error-corrected and collapsed into unique sequences by a nearest-neighbor algorithm in which closely related sequences were merged to remove PCR and sequencing errors. V, D and J gene segments were assigned by aligning CDR3 sequences to IMGT reference sequences. For a sequence to be retained, at least a six-nucleotide match to both a V gene segment and a J gene segment was required. Rearrangements were classified as productive when the CDR3 lacked stop codons and remained in frame with V and J, and all other rearrangements were classified as non-productive. Following IMGT convention, CDR3 was defined as the stretch from the second conserved V-encoded cysteine to the conserved J-encoded phenylalanine. The earlier analysis of some 600 of the donors excluded sequences that lacked an unambiguous match to a single V gene segment. An earlier analysis of 587 of the donors classified V segments as functional when productive rearrangements were above 56.7% and as segregating when the standard deviation between donors was above 5%. A statistical classification framework was built for diagnosing cytomegalovirus status from the catalog of TCR beta chain sequences. In a later analysis, TCR nucleotide sequences were compared against IMGT/GENE-DB human TR gene sequences so that V and J genes could be assigned. The TCRdist pipeline was used in a later analysis to assign CDR3 sequences and most-parsimonious VDJ recombination scenarios. In a later analysis, each TCR beta chain was defined by its CDR3 amino acid sequence together with its V-gene family, and reads without a unique V-gene family were excluded. To address suspected cross-contamination and a sequencing artifact, a later analysis removed roughly 580 highly shared, low-generation-probability nucleotide sequences. In a later analysis, a clonal expansion index was calculated for each public chain from normalized within-repertoire ranks of inferred template counts. In a later analysis, generation probabilities were computed using a VDJ recombination model fitted to out-of-frame rearrangements, and the results were checked against IGoR. In a later analysis, TCR-TCR, TCR-HLA and TCR-CMV co-occurrence was scored with hypergeometric tests, and a repertoire-size bias correction was applied to TCR pairs. In a later analysis, false discovery rates were estimated by permuting HLA or CMV assignments 20 times. In a later analysis, co-occurring TCRs were grouped using DBSCAN, with TCRdist sequence similarity added in when clustering inside HLA-allele-positive subsets. Co-occurrence clustering excluded repertoires with fewer than 30,000 or more than 120,000 public chains, plus five with anomalous nucleotide sharing. Not all clones reach the TCRdb copy of this immuneACCESS table, which keeps in-frame sequences only. Checked studies attribute under half of the gap to unresolved V genes and leave the rest unexplained. For V, J and clone size, that table is used; D and trimming come from the DNA. A total of 150,000 to 200,000 clones appear in this sample, 81% of them only once. Clones ranked in the top ten supply approximately 5% of the sample.

The cohort comprised some 680 healthy bone marrow donors. All cohort members were sampled while nominally healthy, although unrecorded immune exposures were likely present. The donor tested CMV seropositive and was one of the 289 seropositive cohort members. Every donor gave a peripheral blood sample, and the peripheral blood mononuclear cells from that sample were used for TCR beta sequencing. Genomic DNA extraction from the blood cell samples was performed with the Qiagen DNeasy Blood Extraction Kit. The sample holds one count of this clone. Its antigen is unknown. No quality values exist for individual bases; no much larger clone is one base distant.

This clonotype was sampled from a woman aged 18-30 years in good health and CMV-seropositive. This sequence uses TRBV2 and TRBJ2-2; the D gene remains uncertain. Sequences were obtained from PBMCs. Here the CDR3 is given as CASSEDAGELFF. DNA sequence: TGTGCCAGCAGTGAAGATGCGGGGGAGCTGTTTTTT.